Listed below are T cell receptor beta chains from one sample, sequenced in a study of tumor-infiltrating lymphocytes in primary liver carcinoma. TCRdb passed the multiplex PCR reads through MiXCR, listing each CDR3 protein once. This table has almost 200,000 distinct CDR3 sequences, about two thirds appearing once. Specimen: peripheral blood. These receptors all stem from a woman aged 55-75 years with primary liver carcinoma and hepatitis B virus infection. Each CDR3 is given with its conserved first and last residue. A D gene is named only where the DNA matches it firmly. Clone size appears in some rows only: once, few, many, or a class for an expanded clone.

V: TRBV5-5
D: TRBD1
size: -
J: TRBJ2-5
CDR3: CASSDRTGSGRETQCF
DNA: TGCGCCAGCAGCGATAGGACAGGGAGCGGGCGAGAGACCCAGTGCTTC

V: TRBV5-1
D: -
size: once
J: TRBJ2-1
CDR3: CASNPGQNEQFF
DNA: TGCGCCAGCAACCCCGGCCAGAATGAGCAGTTCTTC

V: TRBV25-1
D: -
size: -
J: TRBJ2-2
CDR3: CACGGRAGELFF
DNA: TGTGCCTGTGGGGGCAGAGCCGGGGAGCTGTTTTTT

V: TRBV5-4
D: TRBD2
size: -
J: TRBJ2-1
CDR3: CASSSVAGDHYEQFF
DNA: TGTGCCAGCAGCTCGGTGGCGGGAGATCACTATGAGCAGTTCTTC

V: TRBV11-3
D: TRBD1
size: -
J: TRBJ2-1
CDR3: CASIRDRNDEQFF
DNA: TGTGCCAGCATCCGGGACAGAAACGATGAGCAGTTCTTC

V: TRBV6-6
D: -
size: -
J: TRBJ2-5
CDR3: CASRFGTKETQYF
DNA: TGTGCCAGCAGATTCGGGACGAAAGAGACCCAGTACTTC

V: TRBV29-1
D: -
size: many
J: TRBJ1-6
CDR3: CSGSPGENNSPLHF
DNA: TGCAGCGGATCACCAGGGGAAAATAATTCACCCCTCCACTTT

V: TRBV4-1
D: TRBD1
size: many
J: TRBJ1-4
CDR3: CASSPTPRDRGQKLFF
DNA: TGCGCCAGCAGCCCTACCCCCAGGGACAGGGGGCAGAAACTGTTTTTT

V: TRBV4-2
D: TRBD1
size: many
J: TRBJ2-7
CDR3: CASSQEGTGFYEQYF
DNA: TGTGCCAGCAGCCAGGAAGGGACAGGGTTTTACGAGCAGTACTTC

V: TRBV6-1
D: -
size: -
J: TRBJ2-6
CDR3: CASIRIERTGANVLTF
DNA: TGTGCCAGTATCCGGATAGAAAGGACTGGGGCCAACGTCCTGACTTTC

V: TRBV6-5
D: TRBD2
size: many
J: TRBJ2-1
CDR3: CASSLRESYNEQFF
DNA: TGTGCCAGCAGCCTGCGGGAGTCCTACAATGAGCAGTTCTTC

V: TRBV11-1
D: -
size: -
J: TRBJ1-6
CDR3: CTSSSRGGDSPLHF
DNA: TGTACCAGCAGCTCGCGCGGGGGGGATTCACCCCTCCACTTT

V: TRBV10-3
D: -
size: -
J: TRBJ2-1
CDR3: CAISESTSDPLVPRDEQFF
DNA: TGTGCCATCAGTGAGTCAACCTCTGACCCCTTAGTACCTCGGGATGAGCAGTTCTTC

V: TRBV5-1
D: -
size: once
J: TRBJ2-7
CDR3: CASSLAEHSYEQYF
DNA: TGCGCCAGCAGCTTGGCCGAGCATTCCTACGAGCAGTACTTC

V: TRBV11-2
D: -
size: -
J: TRBJ2-1
CDR3: CASSPDRSSYNEQFF
DNA: TGTGCCAGTAGTCCTGATAGGAGCTCCTACAATGAGCAGTTCTTC

V: TRBV5-1
D: -
size: -
J: TRBJ2-7
CDR3: CPSSSTQGASYEQYF
DNA: TGCCCCAGCAGCTCGACCCAGGGAGCCTCCTACGAGCAGTACTTC

V: TRBV12-5
D: -
size: many
J: TRBJ1-2
CDR3: CASGDYGYTF
DNA: TGTGCTAGTGGGGACTATGGCTACACCTTC

V: TRBV29-1
D: -
size: few
J: TRBJ2-7
CDR3: CSVESKRLHFF
DNA: TGCAGCGTTGAATCTAAGCGGCTCCATTTCTTC

V: TRBV12-3/TRBV12-4
D: TRBD2
size: many
J: TRBJ2-1
CDR3: CASSSPPGLPRRGRYNEQFF
DNA: TGTGCCAGCAGTTCCCCCCCGGGACTACCCCGGAGAGGGAGGTACAATGAGCAGTTCTTC

V: TRBV29-1
D: -
size: -
J: TRBJ2-3
CDR3: CSVVSDTDTQYF
DNA: TGTAGCGTTGTGTCAGACACAGATACGCAGTATTTT

V: TRBV12-3/TRBV12-4
D: TRBD2
size: -
J: TRBJ2-3
CDR3: CTSSAGTSDSTDTRYF
DNA: TGTACCAGCAGTGCCGGGACTAGCGATAGCACAGATACGCGGTATTTT

V: TRBV6-1
D: TRBD2
size: many
J: TRBJ2-7
CDR3: CASSEDGGSSYEQYF
DNA: TGTGCCAGCAGTGAAGACGGCGGGAGCTCGTACGAGCAGTACTTC

V: TRBV29-1
D: -
size: -
J: TRBJ2-1
CDR3: CSVWAGGKQFF
DNA: TGCAGCGTGTGGGCTGGAGGGAAGCAGTTCTTC

V: TRBV11-3
D: -
size: -
J: TRBJ2-7
CDR3: CASGLGGYEQYF
DNA: TGTGCCAGCGGCTTAGGAGGCTATGAGCAGTACTTC

V: TRBV28
D: -
size: many
J: TRBJ2-7
CDR3: CATVRGTLRNEQYF
DNA: TGTGCCACCGTCAGAGGAACTCTACGGAACGAGCAGTACTTC

V: TRBV6-1
D: TRBD2
size: -
J: TRBJ2-7
CDR3: CASSYLSGRLPYEQYF
DNA: TGTGCCAGCAGCTACCTTAGCGGGAGGTTACCATACGAGCAGTACTTC

V: TRBV7-9
D: -
size: once
J: TRBJ2-7
CDR3: CASSLARVVTPDHPYDQYF
DNA: TGTGCCAGCAGCTTAGCGCGGGTCGTGACTCCCGACCACCCTTACGATCAGTATTTC

V: TRBV10-1
D: TRBD1
size: -
J: TRBJ1-6
CDR3: CASIPGQGVFTHNSPLHF
DNA: TGCGCCAGCATCCCGGGACAGGGGGTGTTCACCCATAATTCACCCCTCCACTTT

V: TRBV29-1
D: TRBD2
size: -
J: TRBJ2-1
CDR3: CSVEAAGGPSYNGQFF
DNA: TGCAGCGTTGAGGCGGCGGGAGGGCCGTCCTACAATGGGCAGTTCTTC

V: TRBV11-2
D: -
size: once
J: TRBJ2-5
CDR3: CASSLRLAECQETQYF
DNA: TGTGCCAGTAGCTTACGGCTAGCAGAGTGCCAAGAGACACAGTACTTC

V: TRBV11-2
D: -
size: -
J: TRBJ1-3
CDR3: CSSRDLGAGNTIYF
DNA: TGTTCCAGCAGGGATCTGGGGGCTGGAAACACCATATATTTT

V: TRBV4-1
D: TRBD2
size: -
J: TRBJ2-5
CDR3: CTSSRSPGMGLAETQEIQYF
DNA: TGCACCAGCAGCCGCTCCCCAGGGATGGGACTAGCGGAGACTCAAGAGATCCAGTACTTC

V: TRBV11-2
D: -
size: -
J: TRBJ2-7
CDR3: CASSLGGAGRYVQYF
DNA: TGTGCCAGCAGCTTAGGGGGGGCAGGCCGCTACGTGCAGTACTTC

V: TRBV28
D: -
size: -
J: TRBJ2-7
CDR3: CASSPADRAEQYF
DNA: TGTGCCAGCAGTCCCGCGGACCGCGCCGAGCAGTACTTC

V: TRBV7-2
D: TRBD2
size: -
J: TRBJ2-1
CDR3: CASSTRLAAYNEQFF
DNA: TGTGCCAGCAGCACCCGACTAGCGGCCTACAATGAGCAGTTCTTC

V: TRBV5-1
D: -
size: few
J: TRBJ1-6
CDR3: CASSLGGQSIGSPLHF
DNA: TGCGCCAGCAGCTTGGGCGGGCAAAGTATAGGATCACCCCTCCACTTT

V: TRBV4-1
D: -
size: -
J: TRBJ2-1
CDR3: CANSQATAGPVSYNEQFF
DNA: TGCGCCAACAGCCAAGCTACTGCGGGGCCCGTCTCCTACAATGAGCAGTTCTTC

V: TRBV11-2
D: TRBD2
size: once
J: TRBJ2-5
CDR3: CPSSPRTGGLETQYF
DNA: TGTCCCAGCAGCCCCCGGACGGGAGGATTGGAGACCCAGTACTTC

V: TRBV11-2
D: -
size: -
J: TRBJ2-7
CDR3: CASSLLAGQGKQCF
DNA: TGTGCCAGCAGCTTACTAGCGGGACAGGGCAAGCAGTGCTTC

V: TRBV4-2
D: -
size: -
J: TRBJ1-1
CDR3: CASSHRGSEVFF
DNA: TGTGCCAGCAGCCATCGGGGCTCTGAAGTTTTCTTT

V: TRBV6-2/TRBV6-3
D: -
size: -
J: TRBJ2-1
CDR3: CASSLFGLTNNEQFF
DNA: TGTGCCAGCAGCCTTTTCGGACTAACGAACAATGAGCAGTTCTTC

V: TRBV2
D: TRBD2
size: -
J: TRBJ2-7
CDR3: CASTPGGGLSYEQYF
DNA: TGTGCCAGCACCCCCGGGGGGGGTCTAAGCTACGAGCAGTACTTC

V: TRBV6-5
D: -
size: -
J: TRBJ2-7
CDR3: CVSSYSTETGYEQYF
DNA: TGTGTCAGTAGTTACTCGACGGAGACAGGCTACGAGCAGTACTTC